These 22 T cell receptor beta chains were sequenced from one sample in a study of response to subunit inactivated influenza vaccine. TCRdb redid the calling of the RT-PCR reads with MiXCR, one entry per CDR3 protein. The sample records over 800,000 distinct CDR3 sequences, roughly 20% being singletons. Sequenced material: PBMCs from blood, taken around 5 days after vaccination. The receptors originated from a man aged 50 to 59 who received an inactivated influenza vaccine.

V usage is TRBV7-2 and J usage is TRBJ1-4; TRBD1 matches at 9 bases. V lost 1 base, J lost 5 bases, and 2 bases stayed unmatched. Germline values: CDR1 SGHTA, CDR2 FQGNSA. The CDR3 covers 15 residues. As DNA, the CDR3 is TGTGCCAGCAGCTTAGGGGACAGGGAAAATGAAAAACTGTTTTTT. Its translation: CASSLGDRENEKLFF. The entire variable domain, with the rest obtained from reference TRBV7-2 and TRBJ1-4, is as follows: GAGVSQSPSNKVTEKGKDVELRCDPISGHTALYWYRQSLGQGLEFLIYFQGNSAPDKSGLPSDRFSAERTGGSVSTLTIQRTQQEDSAVYLCASSLGDRENEKLFFGSGTQLSVL.

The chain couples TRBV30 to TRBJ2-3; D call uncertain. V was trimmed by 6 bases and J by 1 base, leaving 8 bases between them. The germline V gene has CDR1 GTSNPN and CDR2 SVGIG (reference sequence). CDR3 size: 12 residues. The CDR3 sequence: CACVPGTDTQYF. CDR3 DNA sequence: TGTGCCTGTGTTCCAGGCACAGATACGCAGTATTTT.

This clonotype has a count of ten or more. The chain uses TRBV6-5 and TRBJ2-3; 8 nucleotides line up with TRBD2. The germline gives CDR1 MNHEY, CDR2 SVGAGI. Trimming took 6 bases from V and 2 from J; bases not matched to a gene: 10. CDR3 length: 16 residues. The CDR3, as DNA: TGTGCCAGCAGCCCATGGGAGCGGGGGCTCACAGATACGCAGTATTTT. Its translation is CASSPWERGLTDTQYF.

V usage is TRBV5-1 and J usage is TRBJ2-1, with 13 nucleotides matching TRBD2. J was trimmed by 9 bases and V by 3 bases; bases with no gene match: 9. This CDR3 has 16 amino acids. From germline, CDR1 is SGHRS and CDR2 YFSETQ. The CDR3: CASSSRTSGSSGEQFF. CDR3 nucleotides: TGCGCCAGCAGCTCCAGGACTAGCGGGAGTTCGGGTGAGCAGTTCTTC.

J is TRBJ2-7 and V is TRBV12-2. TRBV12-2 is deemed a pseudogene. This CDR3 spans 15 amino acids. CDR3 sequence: CASRAQRLLSHEQYF. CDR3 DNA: TGTGCAAGTCGCGCTCAGAGATTACTTAGCCACGAGCAGTACTTC.

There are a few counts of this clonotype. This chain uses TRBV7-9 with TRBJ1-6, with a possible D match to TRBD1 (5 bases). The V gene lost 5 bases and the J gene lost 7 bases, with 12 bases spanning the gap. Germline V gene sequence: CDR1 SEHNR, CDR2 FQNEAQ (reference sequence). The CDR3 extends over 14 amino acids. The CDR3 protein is CASSALGVNSPLHF. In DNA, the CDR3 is TGTGCCAGCAGCGCCCTAGGGGTCAATTCACCCCTCCACTTT.

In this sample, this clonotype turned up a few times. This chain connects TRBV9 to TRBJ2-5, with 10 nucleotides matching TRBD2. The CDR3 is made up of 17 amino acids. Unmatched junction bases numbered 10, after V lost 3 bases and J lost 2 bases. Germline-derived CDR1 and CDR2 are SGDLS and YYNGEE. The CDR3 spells CASSAPLAGEVQETQYF. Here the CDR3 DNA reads TGTGCCAGCAGCGCGCCTCTAGCGGGAGAGGTGCAAGAGACCCAGTACTTC.

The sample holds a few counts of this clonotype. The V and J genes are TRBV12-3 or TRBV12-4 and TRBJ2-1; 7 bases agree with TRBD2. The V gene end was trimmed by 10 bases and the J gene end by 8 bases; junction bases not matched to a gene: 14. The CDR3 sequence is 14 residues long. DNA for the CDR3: TGTGCCACCAAACCGGCTAGTCGGGGGGATGAGCAGTTCTTC. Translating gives CATKPASRGDEQFF.

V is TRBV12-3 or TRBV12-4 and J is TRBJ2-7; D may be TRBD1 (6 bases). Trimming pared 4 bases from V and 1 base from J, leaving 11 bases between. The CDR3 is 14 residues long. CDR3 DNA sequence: TGTGCCAGCAGTTCCCGGGACACGTCCTACGAGCAGTACTTC. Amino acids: CASSSRDTSYEQYF.

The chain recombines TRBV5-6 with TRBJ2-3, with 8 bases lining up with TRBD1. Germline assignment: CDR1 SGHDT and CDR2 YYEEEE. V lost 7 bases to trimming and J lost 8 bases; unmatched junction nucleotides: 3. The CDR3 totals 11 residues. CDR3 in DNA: TGTGCCAGCGAGACAGGGGTTACGCAGTATTTT. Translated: CASETGVTQYF.

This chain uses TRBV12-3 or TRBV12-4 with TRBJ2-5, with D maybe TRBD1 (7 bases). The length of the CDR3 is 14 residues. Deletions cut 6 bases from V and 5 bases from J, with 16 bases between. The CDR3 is CASSPGGLGETQYF. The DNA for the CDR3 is TGTGCCAGCAGCCCAGGGGGGTTGGGGGAGACCCAGTACTTC.

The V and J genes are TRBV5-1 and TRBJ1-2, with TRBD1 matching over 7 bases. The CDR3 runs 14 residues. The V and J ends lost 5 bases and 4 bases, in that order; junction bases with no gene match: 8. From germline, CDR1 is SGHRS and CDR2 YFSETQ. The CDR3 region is CASRNSGQLYGYTF. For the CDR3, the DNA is TGCGCCAGCAGGAATTCGGGACAGCTCTATGGCTACACCTTC.

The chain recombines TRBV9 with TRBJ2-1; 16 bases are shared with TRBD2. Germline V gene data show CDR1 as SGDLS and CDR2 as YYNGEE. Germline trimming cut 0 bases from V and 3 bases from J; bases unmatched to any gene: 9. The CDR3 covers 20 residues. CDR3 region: CASSVGGLAGGRTYYNEQFF. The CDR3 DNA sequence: TGTGCCAGCAGCGTAGGGGGACTAGCGGGAGGGCGAACCTACTACAATGAGCAGTTCTTC.

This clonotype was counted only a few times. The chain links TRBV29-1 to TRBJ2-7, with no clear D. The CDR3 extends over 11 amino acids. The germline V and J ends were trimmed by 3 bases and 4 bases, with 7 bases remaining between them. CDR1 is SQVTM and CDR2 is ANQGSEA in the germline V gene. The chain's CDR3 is CSVDRDYEQYF. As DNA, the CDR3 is TGCAGCGTTGACAGAGATTACGAGCAGTACTTC.

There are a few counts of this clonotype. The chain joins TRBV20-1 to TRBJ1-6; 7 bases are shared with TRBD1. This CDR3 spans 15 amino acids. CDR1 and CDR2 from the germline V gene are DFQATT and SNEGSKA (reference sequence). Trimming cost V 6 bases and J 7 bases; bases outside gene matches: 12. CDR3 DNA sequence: TGCAGTGCATATCGGGGGATAGGGGGCAATTCACCCCTCCACTTT. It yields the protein CSAYRGIGGNSPLHF.

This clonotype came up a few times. The CDR3 reads CASSQDPQGTDTQYF. The CDR3 coding sequence is TGCGCCAGCAGCCAAGACCCACAGGGTACAGATACGCAGTATTTT. V and J are TRBV4-3 and TRBJ2-3, with D maybe TRBD1 (6 bases). The CDR3 runs 15 residues. CDR1 and CDR2 (germline): LGHNA, YSLEER. V was pared by 0 bases and J by 3 bases, with 10 bases between.

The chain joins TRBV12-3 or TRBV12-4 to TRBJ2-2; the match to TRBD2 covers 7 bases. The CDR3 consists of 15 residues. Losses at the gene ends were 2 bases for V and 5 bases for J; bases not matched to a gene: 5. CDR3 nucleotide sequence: TGTGCCAGCAGTTTAATGGGGGGGGTAACCGGGGAGCTGTTTTTT. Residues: CASSLMGGVTGELFF.

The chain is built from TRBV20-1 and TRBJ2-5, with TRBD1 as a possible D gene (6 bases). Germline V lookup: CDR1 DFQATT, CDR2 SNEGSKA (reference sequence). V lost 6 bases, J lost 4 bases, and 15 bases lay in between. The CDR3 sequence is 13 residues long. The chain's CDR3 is CSAAQGLGETQYF. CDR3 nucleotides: TGCAGTGCCGCCCAGGGGCTGGGAGAGACCCAGTACTTC.

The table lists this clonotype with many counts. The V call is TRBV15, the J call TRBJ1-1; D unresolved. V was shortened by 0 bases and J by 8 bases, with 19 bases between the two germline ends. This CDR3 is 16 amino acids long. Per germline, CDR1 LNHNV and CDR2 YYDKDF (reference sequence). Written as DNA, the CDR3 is TGTGCCACCAGCAGAGATAGGTCTTATGAGGGTCCGGAAGCTTTCTTT. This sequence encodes CATSRDRSYEGPEAFF.

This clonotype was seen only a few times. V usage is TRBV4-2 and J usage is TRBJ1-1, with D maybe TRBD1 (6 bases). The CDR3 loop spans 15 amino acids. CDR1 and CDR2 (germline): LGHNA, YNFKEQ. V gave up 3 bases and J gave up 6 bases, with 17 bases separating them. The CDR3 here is CASSQMTGILAEAFF. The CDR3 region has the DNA TGTGCCAGCAGCCAGATGACAGGCATCCTCGCTGAAGCTTTCTTT.

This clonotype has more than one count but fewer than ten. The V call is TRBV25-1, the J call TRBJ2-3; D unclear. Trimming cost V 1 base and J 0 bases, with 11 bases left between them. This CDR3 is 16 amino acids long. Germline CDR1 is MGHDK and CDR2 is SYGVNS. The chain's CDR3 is CASSESVWSSTDTQYF. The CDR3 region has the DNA TGTGCCAGCAGTGAATCGGTCTGGAGTAGCACAGATACGCAGTATTTT.

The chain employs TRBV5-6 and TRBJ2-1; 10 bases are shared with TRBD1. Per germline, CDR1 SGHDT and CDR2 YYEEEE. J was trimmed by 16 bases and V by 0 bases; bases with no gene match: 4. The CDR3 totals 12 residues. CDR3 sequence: CASSLGGTGEFF. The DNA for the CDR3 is TGTGCCAGCAGCTTGGGAGGGACAGGGGAATTCTTC.